The rows below give T cell receptor beta chains drawn from one sample of a study of cytomegalovirus exposure and HLA in healthy donors. Here immunoSEQ multiplex PCR was the method, and the copy in TCRdb shows in-frame clones only, minus some. Seen here are 100,000 or so clones, around 74% observed once, and the top ten hold under 2%. The material sequenced was PBMCs. These receptor sequences come from a middle-aged woman in good health and CMV-seronegative. Both conserved end residues are part of each CDR3. Fields, in order: J gene, clone size, V gene, D gene, CDR3 DNA, CDR3 protein. D genes are given only for firm matches. For some rows the clone size is stated as once, few or many, or as a class when expanded; others skip it.

TRBJ2-5 | NA | TRBV28 | TRBD2 | TGTGCCAGCACCCATCCTCGGGAGGGCGAAGAGACCCAGTACTTC | CASTHPREGEETQYF
TRBJ1-5 | NA | TRBV19 | NA | TGTGCCAGTAGTATTGGTCAGTATCAGCCCCAGCATTTT | CASSIGQYQPQHF
TRBJ2-3 | NA | TRBV6-6 | NA | TGTGCCAGCAGTTACTCGATGGGGGGAGATACGCAGTATTTT | CASSYSMGGDTQYF
TRBJ2-7 | NA | TRBV30 | NA | TGTGCCTGCGACAGTAAACTCTACGAGCAGTACTTC | CACDSKLYEQYF
TRBJ2-1 | few | TRBV13 | TRBD2 | TGTGCCAGCAGCTTACGACTAGCGGGGGCGGATGAGCAGTTCTTC | CASSLRLAGADEQFF
TRBJ2-7 | NA | TRBV2 | TRBD2 | TGTGCCAGCAGTGTCTCGGGGGGGGGCGCCTACGAGCAGTACTTC | CASSVSGGGAYEQYF
TRBJ2-3 | NA | TRBV18 | TRBD1 | TGTGCCAGCTCACCACAGGGGGCAGGTCTGGATACGCAGTATTTT | CASSPQGAGLDTQYF
TRBJ1-6 | NA | TRBV4-2 | TRBD1 | TGTGCCAGCAGCCCGAGACGGACAGGGCGCAAAGACTCCTATAATTCACCCCTCCACTTT | CASSPRRTGRKDSYNSPLHF
TRBJ2-5 | NA | TRBV25-1 | NA | TGTGCCAGCAGTGAGGGTCCCGGGGCGGGGAACCAAGAGACCCAGTACTTC | CASSEGPGAGNQETQYF
TRBJ2-7 | few | TRBV30 | TRBD2 | TGTGCCTGGACCCCCGGCGGGGGGGCTTACGAGCAGTACTTC | CAWTPGGGAYEQYF
TRBJ1-3 | NA | TRBV9 | NA | TGTGCCAGCAGCTCCCGAACAGGGTCGCAGGGAGACACCATATATTTT | CASSSRTGSQGDTIYF
TRBJ1-4 | NA | TRBV7-9 | NA | TGTGCCAGCAGCGCCCGCCGGACAGCAACTAATGAAAAACTGTTTTTT | CASSARRTATNEKLFF
TRBJ2-5 | NA | TRBV7-2 | TRBD2 | TGTGCCAGCAGCTTTGCGCCGAGACTAGCGGGGCAGACCCAGTACTTC | CASSFAPRLAGQTQYF